The 24 T cell receptor beta chains presented below share a single source sample, sequenced in a study of cytomegalovirus exposure and HLA in healthy donors. The PCR was carried out with 60 Vbeta primers and 13 Jbeta primers. TCRdb keeps only in-frame clones here, not all; method: immunoSEQ multiplex PCR. The table shows approximately 89,000 clones, with approximately 69% occurring only once. The sample comprised PBMCs. These receptors came from a female donor in good health and CMV-seronegative.

The CDR3 coding sequence is TGTGCCACTCTGGGACAGGGGGCGCCTGGCTATGGCTACACCTTC. Translation gives CATLGQGAPGYGYTF. The chain carries TRBV6-5 and TRBJ1-2, with 12 nucleotides matching TRBD1. CDR1 is MNHEY, CDR2 SVGAGI, per germline. The CDR3 extends over 15 amino acids. Trimming cost V 10 bases and J 4 bases; bases outside gene matches: 10.

The rearrangement links TRBV13 to TRBJ2-3; maybe TRBD2 (7 bases). This CDR3 region has 15 residues. The germline V gene has CDR1 PRHDT and CDR2 FYEKMQ (reference sequence). Trimming took 5 bases from V and 1 from J, leaving 13 bases between them. CDR3 sequence reads: CASSPGGDGTDTQYF. The CDR3 coding sequence is TGTGCCAGCAGCCCGGGGGGCGACGGCACAGATACGCAGTATTTT.

This clone occurred a few times. The chain recombines TRBV5-1 with TRBJ2-7, with TRBD2 matching over 12 bases. With 4 bases clipped from V and 7 bases from J, the junction kept 12 bases outside the gene matches. The CDR3 extends over 16 amino acids. Germline V CDR1 and CDR2: SGHRS, YFSETQ. CDR3 bases: TGCGCCAGCAGCCAGGGACTAGCGGGTGCCGGGGGGGAGCAGTACTTC. This encodes CASSQGLAGAGGEQYF. Together with reference TRBV5-1 and TRBJ2-7, the CDR3 gives the full variable domain: KAGVTQTPRYLIKTRGQQVTLSCSPISGHRSVSWYQQTPGQGLQFLFEYFSETQRNKGNFPGRFSGRQFSNSRSEMNVSTLELGDSALYLCASSQGLAGAGGEQYFGPGTRLTVT.

The chain carries TRBV6-5 and TRBJ1-4; no clear D. V lost 5 bases and J 7 bases, leaving 11 bases between the germline ends. CDR3 length: 13 residues. Germline V lookup: CDR1 MNHEY, CDR2 SVGAGI. The CDR3 protein is CASSKRRGEKLFF. The CDR3 nucleotides are TGTGCCAGCAGTAAAAGGCGAGGTGAAAAACTGTTTTTT.

The table lists this clone with a few counts. The V gene is TRBV6-4, the J gene TRBJ2-3; 11 nucleotides agree with TRBD2. CDR3 length: 15 amino acids. The V segment lost 6 bases and the J segment 4 bases; nucleotides outside the gene matches: 6. The germline gives CDR1 MRHNA, CDR2 SNTAGT. CDR3 in amino acids: CASRTTSGDADTQYF. For the CDR3, the DNA is TGTGCCAGCAGAACGACTAGCGGGGATGCAGATACGCAGTATTTT.

The V call is TRBV28, the J call TRBJ2-1; TRBD2 matches at 10 bases. The CDR3 is 15 residues long. Trimming cost V 4 bases and J 9 bases; bases outside gene matches: 9. CDR1 and CDR2 (germline): MDHEN, SYDVKM. CDR3 DNA: TGTGCCAGCAGTTCAGGGGGGACTAGCGAGAGTGAGCAGTTCTTC. This translates into CASSSGGTSESEQFF.

The chain recombines TRBV12-5 with TRBJ2-7, with D possibly TRBD1 on 7 matching bases. The ends were cut back, 3 bases at V and 2 bases at J, with 11 bases in the middle. The germline gives CDR1 LGHNT, CDR2 FRNRAP. This CDR3 region has 14 residues. CDR3 amino acids: CASGLGGGTYEQYF. As DNA, the CDR3 is TGTGCTAGTGGTTTAGGAGGGGGCACCTACGAGCAGTACTTC.

This clone was observed a few times. V usage is TRBV7-2 and J usage is TRBJ2-4, with 9 bases fitting TRBD1. This CDR3 has 14 amino acids. Trimming at V came to 2 bases and at J to 9 bases, leaving 5 bases not matched to a gene. Looked up from germline, CDR1 is SGHTA and CDR2 is FQGNSA. The CDR3 sequence is CASSLRSDRGIQYF. The CDR3 nucleotides read TGTGCCAGCAGCTTACGCTCGGACAGGGGCATTCAGTACTTC.

This clone was seen a handful of times. The chain couples TRBV5-5 to TRBJ1-2; no definite D call. Per germline, CDR1 SGHKS and CDR2 YYEKEE (reference sequence). This CDR3 has 15 residues. Between the trimmed V and J ends, which lost 0 bases and 0 bases, there was a span of 9 bases. The CDR3 DNA is TGTGCCAGCAGCTTGGGGGCAGTACCTAACTATGGCTACACCTTC. Protein: CASSLGAVPNYGYTF.

The chain is built from TRBV7-2 and TRBJ1-1, with 9 bases aligning to TRBD1. V gave up 5 bases and J gave up 1 base; unmatched junction bases: 8. The CDR3 is 16 residues long. Germline lookup yields CDR1 SGHTA and CDR2 FQGNSA. The DNA for the CDR3 is TGTGCCAGCAGCACTTACAGGGGGCGCGGGAACACTGAAGCTTTCTTT. Encoded protein: CASSTYRGRGNTEAFF.

A few counts support this clone. V and J are TRBV5-6 and TRBJ2-7, with TRBD2 matching over 8 bases. The J segment lost 0 bases and the V segment lost 4 bases, leaving 9 bases of the junction unmatched. The CDR3 has 16 amino acids. The germline CDR1 and CDR2 sequences are SGHDT and YYEEEE. CDR3 protein: CASSPDSGTISYEQYF. Here the CDR3 DNA reads TGTGCCAGCAGCCCCGATAGCGGGACTATCTCCTACGAGCAGTACTTC.

This sequence joins TRBV4-2 and TRBJ2-7; the D gene is possibly TRBD1 (6 bases). Per germline, CDR1 LGHNA and CDR2 YNFKEQ. The CDR3 consists of 16 residues. Trimming stripped 0 bases from V and 2 bases from J, with 14 bases between. DNA of the CDR3: TGTGCCAGCAGCCAAGATTTCGGACAGTCAGCCTACGAGCAGTACTTC. Its protein product is CASSQDFGQSAYEQYF.

The rearrangement joins TRBV30 to TRBJ2-3; no definite D call. CDR1 is GTSNPN and CDR2 is SVGIG in the germline V gene (reference sequence). V was clipped by 3 bases and J by 1 base, with 8 bases between them. The CDR3 has 13 residues. The DNA of the CDR3 is TGTGCCTGGAGCATAGTTCGCACAGATACGCAGTATTTT. This sequence encodes CAWSIVRTDTQYF.

The rearrangement links TRBV23-1 to TRBJ1-2, with 8 bases identical to TRBD1. TRBV23-1 is flagged as an ORF with uncertain function. This CDR3 contains 15 residues. The ends lost 4 bases at V and 4 bases at J; junction bases unmatched: 8. The CDR3: CASSPPAGGSYGYTF. As DNA, the CDR3 is TGCGCCAGCAGTCCCCCCGCAGGGGGCTCCTATGGCTACACCTTC.

This clone came up a few times. The genes are TRBV7-6 and TRBJ1-2; D not resolved. CDR1 SGHVS and CDR2 FNYEAQ come from the germline V gene. V was shortened by 1 base and J by 3 bases, with 12 bases between the two germline ends. The CDR3 totals 15 residues. CDR3 loop: CASSLDGRIDYGYTF. In nucleotides, the CDR3 is TGTGCCAGCAGCTTAGATGGCAGGATAGACTATGGCTACACCTTC.

The chain uses TRBV25-1 and TRBJ2-5; 8 bases are a match to TRBD1. With V trimmed by 7 bases and J by 4 bases, 5 bases remained unmatched. CDR1 and CDR2 (germline): MGHDK, SYGVNS. This CDR3 has 13 residues. The CDR3 is CASTRGPRETQYF. The CDR3 DNA reads TGTGCCAGCACCAGGGGGCCGCGAGAGACCCAGTACTTC.

V gene TRBV7-9 combines with J gene TRBJ2-1; D might be TRBD1 (6 bases). Deletions cut 7 bases from V and 7 bases from J, with 20 bases between. This CDR3 contains 15 residues. The germline gives CDR1 SEHNR, CDR2 FQNEAQ (reference sequence). The CDR3 sequence: CASTYGAGENNEQFF. The CDR3 coding sequence is TGTGCCAGCACCTATGGGGCAGGGGAGAATAATGAGCAGTTCTTC.

The genes are TRBV19 and TRBJ2-3; perhaps TRBD2 as D (6 bases). Trimming removed 5 bases from V and 1 base from J, with 13 bases in between. Germline V gene sequence: CDR1 LNHDA, CDR2 SQIVND (reference sequence). There are 15 residues in the CDR3. CDR3 protein: CASSSLGTGTDTQYF. The CDR3 bases are TGTGCCAGTAGTTCGCTAGGGACTGGCACAGATACGCAGTATTTT.

This clone was recorded a few times. CDR3: CASSPRGGRNEQFF. The CDR3 nucleotides are TGTGCCAGCAGCCCCCGCGGGGGTAGGAATGAGCAGTTCTTC. The chain employs TRBV5-4 and TRBJ2-1, with 7 positions matching TRBD2. Germline CDR1 SGHNT, CDR2 YYREEE (reference sequence). The V gene end was trimmed by 4 bases and the J gene end by 7 bases; junction bases not matched to a gene: 8. The CDR3 loop spans 14 amino acids.

This clone appeared a few times. CDR3 nucleotide sequence: TGTGCCATCGGATTGGAGAATGAGCAGTTCTTC. Amino acid sequence: CAIGLENEQFF. This chain joins TRBV10-3 and TRBJ2-1; D is ambiguous. Trimming left V 8 bases short and J 7 bases short, with 9 bases between. CDR3 length: 11 amino acids. Germline V gene lookup returns CDR1 ENHRY and CDR2 SYGVKD.

This sequence joins TRBV30 and TRBJ1-1; D might be TRBD1 (6 bases). The CDR3 covers 16 residues. Deletions cut 2 bases from V and 0 bases from J, with 16 bases between. The germline V gene encodes CDR1 GTSNPN and CDR2 SVGIG (reference sequence). Here the CDR3 DNA reads TGTGCCTGGAGTAAGGGGGTGGTAGGCATGAACACTGAAGCTTTCTTT. Translation gives CAWSKGVVGMNTEAFF.

The chain joins TRBV6-6 to TRBJ2-1, with 8 bases aligning to TRBD2. CDR3 size: 12 residues. Germline V gene data show CDR1 as MNHNY and CDR2 as SVGAGI (reference sequence). V dropped 8 bases and J dropped 6; count of bases not matched to a gene: 3. The CDR3 region has the DNA TGTGCCAGCTTTGGGACTAGCAATGAGCAGTTCTTC. This translates into CASFGTSNEQFF.

The gene calls are TRBV7-2 and TRBJ1-3; D unclear. The germline V and J ends were trimmed by 0 bases and 1 base, with 10 bases remaining between them. Germline V gene sequence: CDR1 SGHTA, CDR2 FQGNSA. The CDR3 extends over 16 amino acids. The CDR3 bases are TGTGCCAGCAGCTTAGCTGGGCTCCTTTCTGGAAACACCATATATTTT. Its translation: CASSLAGLLSGNTIYF.

The chain is built from TRBV7-3 and TRBJ2-1; TRBD2 might be the D (5 bases). The CDR3 extends over 15 amino acids. Trimming removed 1 base at V and 0 bases at J, with 7 bases between. Germline values: CDR1 SGHTA, CDR2 FQGTGA. The CDR3 nucleotides read TGTGCCAGCAGCTTAAAAGGGAGCTCCTACAATGAGCAGTTCTTC. Translating it yields CASSLKGSSYNEQFF.